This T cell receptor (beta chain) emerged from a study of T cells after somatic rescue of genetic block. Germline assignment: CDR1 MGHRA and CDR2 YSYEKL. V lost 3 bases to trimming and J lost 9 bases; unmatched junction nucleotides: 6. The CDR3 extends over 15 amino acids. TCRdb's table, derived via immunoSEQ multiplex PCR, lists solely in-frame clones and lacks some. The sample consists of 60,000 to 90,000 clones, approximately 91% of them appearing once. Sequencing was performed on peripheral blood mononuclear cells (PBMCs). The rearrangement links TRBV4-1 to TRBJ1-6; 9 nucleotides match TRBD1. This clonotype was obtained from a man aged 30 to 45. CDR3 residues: CASSQTTGGASPLHF. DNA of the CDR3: TGCGCCAGCAGCCAGACGACAGGGGGAGCTTCACCCCTCCACTTT.